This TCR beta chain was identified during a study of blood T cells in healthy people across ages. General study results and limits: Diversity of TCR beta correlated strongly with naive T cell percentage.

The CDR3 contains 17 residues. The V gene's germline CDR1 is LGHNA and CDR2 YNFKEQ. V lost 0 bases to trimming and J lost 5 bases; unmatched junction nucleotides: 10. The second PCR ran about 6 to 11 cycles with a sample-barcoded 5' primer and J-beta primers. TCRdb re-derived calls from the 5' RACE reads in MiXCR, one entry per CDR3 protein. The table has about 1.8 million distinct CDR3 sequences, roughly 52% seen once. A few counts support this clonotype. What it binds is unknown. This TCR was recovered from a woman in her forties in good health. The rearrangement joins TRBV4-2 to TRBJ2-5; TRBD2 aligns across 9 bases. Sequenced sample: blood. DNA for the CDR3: TGTGCCAGCAGCCAAGATCTTGGGGCTAGCGGGGAGGAGACCCAGTACTTC. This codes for CASSQDLGASGEETQYF.